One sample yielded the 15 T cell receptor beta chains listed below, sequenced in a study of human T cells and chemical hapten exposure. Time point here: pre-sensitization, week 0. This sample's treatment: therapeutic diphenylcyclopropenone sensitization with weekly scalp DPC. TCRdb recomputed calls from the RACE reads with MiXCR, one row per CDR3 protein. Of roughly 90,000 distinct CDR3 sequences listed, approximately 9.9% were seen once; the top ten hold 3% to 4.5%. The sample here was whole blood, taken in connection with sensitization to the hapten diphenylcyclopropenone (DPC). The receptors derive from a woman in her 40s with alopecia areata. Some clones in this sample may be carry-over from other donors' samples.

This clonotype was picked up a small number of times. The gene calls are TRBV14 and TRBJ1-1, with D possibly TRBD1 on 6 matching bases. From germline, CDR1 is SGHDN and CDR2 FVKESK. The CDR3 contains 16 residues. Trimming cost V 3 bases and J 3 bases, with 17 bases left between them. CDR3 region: CASSHPGRGADTEAFF. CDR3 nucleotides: TGTGCCAGCAGCCACCCAGGAAGGGGGGCGGACACTGAAGCTTTCTTT.

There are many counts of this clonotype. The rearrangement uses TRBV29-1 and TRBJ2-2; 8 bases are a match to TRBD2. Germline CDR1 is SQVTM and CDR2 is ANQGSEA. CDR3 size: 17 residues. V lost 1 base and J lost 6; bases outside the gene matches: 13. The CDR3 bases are TGCAGCGTTGAAGTCGGAAGCGGGGGATTTGTCGCCGGGGAGCTGTTTTTT. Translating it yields CSVEVGSGGFVAGELFF.

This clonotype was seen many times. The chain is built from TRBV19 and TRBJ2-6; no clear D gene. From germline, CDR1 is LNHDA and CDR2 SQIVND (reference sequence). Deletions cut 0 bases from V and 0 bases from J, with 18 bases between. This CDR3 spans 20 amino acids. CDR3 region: CASSIDLYGQANSGANVLTF. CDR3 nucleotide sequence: TGTGCCAGTAGTATAGATCTCTATGGGCAGGCCAACTCTGGGGCCAACGTCCTGACTTTC.

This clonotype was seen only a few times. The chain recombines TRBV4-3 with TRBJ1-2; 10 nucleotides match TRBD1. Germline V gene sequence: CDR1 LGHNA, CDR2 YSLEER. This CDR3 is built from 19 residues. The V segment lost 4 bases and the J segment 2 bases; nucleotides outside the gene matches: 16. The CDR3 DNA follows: TGCGCCAGCAGCCCTGGGACAGGGGCAATCTTTTACCTCAACTATGGCTACACCTTC. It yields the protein CASSPGTGAIFYLNYGYTF.

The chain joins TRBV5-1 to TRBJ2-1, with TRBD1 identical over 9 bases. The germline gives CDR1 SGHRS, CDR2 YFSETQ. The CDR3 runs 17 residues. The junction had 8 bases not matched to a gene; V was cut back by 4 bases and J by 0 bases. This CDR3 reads CASSQDRGQSSYNEQFF. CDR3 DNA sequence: TGCGCCAGCAGCCAGGACAGGGGTCAGAGCTCCTACAATGAGCAGTTCTTC. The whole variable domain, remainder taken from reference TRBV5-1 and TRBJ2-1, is KAGVTQTPRYLIKTRGQQVTLSCSPISGHRSVSWYQQTPGQGLQFLFEYFSETQRNKGNFPGRFSGRQFSNSRSEMNVSTLELGDSALYLCASSQDRGQSSYNEQFFGPGTRLTVL.

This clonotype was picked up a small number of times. The CDR3 region has the DNA TGTGCCAGCAGTTTAGACGGACACAATGAGCAGTTCTTC. It codes for CASSLDGHNEQFF. This rearrangement joins TRBV12-3 or TRBV12-4 to TRBJ2-1; D gene ambiguous. The CDR3 spans 13 residues. Trimming pared 1 base from V and 5 bases from J, leaving 6 bases between.

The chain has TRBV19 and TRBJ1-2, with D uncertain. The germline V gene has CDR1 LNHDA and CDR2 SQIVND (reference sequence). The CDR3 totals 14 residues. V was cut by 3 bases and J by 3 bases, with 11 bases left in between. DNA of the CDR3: TGTGCCAGTAGTATTGGACGGGCCCACTATGGCTACACCTTC. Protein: CASSIGRAHYGYTF.

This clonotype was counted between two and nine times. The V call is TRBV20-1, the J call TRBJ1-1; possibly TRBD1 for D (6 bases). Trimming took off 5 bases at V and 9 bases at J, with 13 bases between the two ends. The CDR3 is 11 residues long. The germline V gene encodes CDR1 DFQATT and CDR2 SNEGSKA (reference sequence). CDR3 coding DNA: TGCAGTGCTCACCCACAGGGTCAAGCTTTCTTT. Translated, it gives CSAHPQGQAFF.

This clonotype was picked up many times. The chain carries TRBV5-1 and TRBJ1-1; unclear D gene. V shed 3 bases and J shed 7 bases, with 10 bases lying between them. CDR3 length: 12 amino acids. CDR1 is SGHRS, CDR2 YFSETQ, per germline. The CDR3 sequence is CASSSGGIEAFF. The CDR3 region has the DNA TGCGCCAGCAGCTCAGGTGGGATTGAAGCTTTCTTT.

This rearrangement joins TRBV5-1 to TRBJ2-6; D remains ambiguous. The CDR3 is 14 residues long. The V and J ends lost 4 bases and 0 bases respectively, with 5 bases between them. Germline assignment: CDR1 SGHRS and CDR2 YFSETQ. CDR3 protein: CASSANSGANVLTF. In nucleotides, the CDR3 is TGCGCCAGCAGCGCAAACTCTGGGGCCAACGTCCTGACTTTC.

This chain's CDR3 is CSANSGTSGYNEQFF. The DNA for the CDR3 is TGCAGTGCTAACTCCGGGACTAGCGGTTACAATGAGCAGTTCTTC. V gene TRBV20-1 combines with J gene TRBJ2-1, with 11 bases fitting TRBD2. The CDR3 consists of 15 residues. Germline V gene sequence: CDR1 DFQATT, CDR2 SNEGSKA (reference sequence). The J segment lost 4 bases and the V segment lost 4 bases, leaving 6 bases of the junction unmatched.

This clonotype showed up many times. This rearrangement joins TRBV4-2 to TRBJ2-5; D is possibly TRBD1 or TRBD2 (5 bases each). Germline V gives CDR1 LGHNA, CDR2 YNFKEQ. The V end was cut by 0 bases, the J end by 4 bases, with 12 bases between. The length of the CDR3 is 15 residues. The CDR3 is CASSQDRGRGETQYF. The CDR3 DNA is TGTGCCAGCAGCCAAGATAGGGGACGAGGAGAGACCCAGTACTTC.

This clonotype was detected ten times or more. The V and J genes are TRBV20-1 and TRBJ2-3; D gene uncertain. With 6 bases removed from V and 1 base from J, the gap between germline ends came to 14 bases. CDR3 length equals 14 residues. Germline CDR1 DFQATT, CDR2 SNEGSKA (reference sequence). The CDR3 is CSAHDALGTDTQYF. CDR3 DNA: TGCAGTGCCCACGATGCTCTTGGCACAGATACGCAGTATTTT.

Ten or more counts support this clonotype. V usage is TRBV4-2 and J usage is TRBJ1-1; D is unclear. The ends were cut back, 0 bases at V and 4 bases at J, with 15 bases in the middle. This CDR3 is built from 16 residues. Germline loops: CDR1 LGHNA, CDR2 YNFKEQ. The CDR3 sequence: CASSQEMGHMGTEAFF. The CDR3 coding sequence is TGTGCCAGCAGCCAAGAAATGGGCCATATGGGCACTGAAGCTTTCTTT.

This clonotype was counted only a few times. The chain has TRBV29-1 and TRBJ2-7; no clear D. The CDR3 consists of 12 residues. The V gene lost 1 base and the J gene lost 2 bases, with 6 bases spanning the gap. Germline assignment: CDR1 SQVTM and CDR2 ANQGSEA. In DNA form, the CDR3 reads TGCAGCGTTGAAGTGGATCCCTACGAGCAGTACTTC. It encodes CSVEVDPYEQYF.